These T cell receptor beta chains were read from a single sample in a study of spatial heterogeneity in lung cancer. TCRdb reprocessed the 5' RACE reads with MiXCR, giving one entry per CDR3 protein. The data show over 75,000 distinct CDR3 sequences, with approximately 20% seen just once and 5.5% to 7% held by the top ten. Sample: PBMCs, taken at surgery. The receptor set was obtained from a male donor with early-stage non-small cell lung cancer. Each CDR3 is given with its conserved first and last residue. The D gene is left open where the match is weak. Clone size is given for some rows only: seen once, a few or many times, or a class if the clone is expanded.

d_call: TRBD1
clone_size: many
j_call: TRBJ1-1
v_call: TRBV29-1
cdr3_aa: CSDAGQGEAFF
cdr3_nt: TGCAGCGACGCAGGACAGGGAGAAGCTTTCTTT

d_call: -
clone_size: -
j_call: TRBJ1-4
v_call: TRBV4-1
cdr3_aa: CASSLSHNEKLFF
cdr3_nt: TGCGCCAGCAGCTTGAGTCATAATGAAAAACTGTTTTTT

d_call: -
clone_size: few
j_call: TRBJ1-2
v_call: TRBV19
cdr3_aa: CASSDGGYTF
cdr3_nt: TGTGCCAGTAGCGATGGGGGCTACACCTTC

d_call: TRBD1
clone_size: many
j_call: TRBJ2-5
v_call: TRBV6-6
cdr3_aa: CASSWTGGGETQYF
cdr3_nt: TGTGCCAGCAGCTGGACAGGGGGAGGGGAGACCCAGTACTTC

d_call: -
clone_size: few
j_call: TRBJ1-3
v_call: TRBV27
cdr3_aa: CASSLGRSSGNTIYF
cdr3_nt: TGTGCCAGCAGTTTGGGCAGGAGCTCTGGAAACACCATATATTTT

d_call: -
clone_size: few
j_call: TRBJ1-4
v_call: TRBV28
cdr3_aa: CANSRNGNEKLFF
cdr3_nt: TGTGCCAACAGCCGTAATGGTAATGAAAAACTGTTTTTT

d_call: -
clone_size: few
j_call: TRBJ2-3
v_call: TRBV5-1
cdr3_aa: CASSPLGRGLGDTQYF
cdr3_nt: TGCGCCAGCAGCCCTCTGGGCAGGGGATTGGGAGATACGCAGTATTTT

d_call: TRBD1
clone_size: few
j_call: TRBJ1-5
v_call: TRBV20-1
cdr3_aa: CSASRGVSVGQPQHF
cdr3_nt: TGCAGTGCTTCCAGGGGGGTTTCTGTCGGTCAGCCCCAGCATTTT

d_call: -
clone_size: many
j_call: TRBJ2-1
v_call: TRBV20-1
cdr3_aa: CSAQDQRQLNEQFF
cdr3_nt: TGCAGTGCTCAGGACCAACGGCAACTCAATGAGCAGTTCTTC

d_call: -
clone_size: -
j_call: TRBJ2-2
v_call: TRBV5-4
cdr3_aa: CASSLGGTGELFF
cdr3_nt: TGTGCCAGCAGCTTGGGGGGCACCGGGGAGCTGTTTTTT